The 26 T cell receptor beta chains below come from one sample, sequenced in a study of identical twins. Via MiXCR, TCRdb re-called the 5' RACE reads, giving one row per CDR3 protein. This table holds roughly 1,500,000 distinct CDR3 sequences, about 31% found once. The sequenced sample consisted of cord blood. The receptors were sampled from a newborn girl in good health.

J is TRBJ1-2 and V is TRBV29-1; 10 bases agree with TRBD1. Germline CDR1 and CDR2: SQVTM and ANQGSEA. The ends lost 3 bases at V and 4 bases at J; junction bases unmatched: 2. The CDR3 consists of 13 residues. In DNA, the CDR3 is TGCAGCGTTGAGGGACAGGGGAGCTATGGCTACACCTTC. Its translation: CSVEGQGSYGYTF.

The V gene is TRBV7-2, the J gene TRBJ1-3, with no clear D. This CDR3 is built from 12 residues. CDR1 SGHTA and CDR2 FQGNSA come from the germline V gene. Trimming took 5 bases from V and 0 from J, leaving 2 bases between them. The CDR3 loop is CASSTSGNTIYF. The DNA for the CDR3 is TGTGCCAGCAGCACCTCTGGAAACACCATATATTTT.

CDR3 sequence: CASSPSNGRGGYTF. In DNA, the CDR3 is TGTGCCAGCAGCCCCAGCAATGGGAGGGGTGGCTACACCTTC. The chain is built from TRBV3-1 and TRBJ1-2; D is perhaps TRBD1 (5 bases). The CDR3 runs to 14 residues. V lost 4 bases to trimming and J lost 7 bases, with 16 bases between them. Per germline, CDR1 LGHDT and CDR2 YNNKEL (reference sequence).

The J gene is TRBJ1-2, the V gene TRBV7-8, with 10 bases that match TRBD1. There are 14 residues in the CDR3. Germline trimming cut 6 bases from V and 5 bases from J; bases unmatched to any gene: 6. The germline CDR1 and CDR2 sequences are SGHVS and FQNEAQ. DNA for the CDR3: TGTGCCAGCAGTTGGGACAGGGGAAAGTATGGCTACACCTTC. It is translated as CASSWDRGKYGYTF.

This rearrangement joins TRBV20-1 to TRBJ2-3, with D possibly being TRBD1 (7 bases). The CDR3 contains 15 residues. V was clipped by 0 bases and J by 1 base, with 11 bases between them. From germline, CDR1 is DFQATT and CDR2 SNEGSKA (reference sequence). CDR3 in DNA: TGCAGTGCTAGAGATGGCAGGGGGGGCACAGATACGCAGTATTTT. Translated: CSARDGRGGTDTQYF.

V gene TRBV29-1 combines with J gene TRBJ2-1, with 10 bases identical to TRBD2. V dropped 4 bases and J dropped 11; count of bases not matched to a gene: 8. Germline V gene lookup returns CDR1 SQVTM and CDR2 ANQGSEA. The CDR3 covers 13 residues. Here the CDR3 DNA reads TGCAGCGTTGTGCTAGCGGGGGTCGGAAAGCAGTTCTTC. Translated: CSVVLAGVGKQFF.

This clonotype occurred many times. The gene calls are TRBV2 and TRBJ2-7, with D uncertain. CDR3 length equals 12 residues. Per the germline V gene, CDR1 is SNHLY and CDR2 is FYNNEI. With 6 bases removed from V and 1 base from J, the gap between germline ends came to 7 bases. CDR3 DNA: TGTGCCAGCAGGGACCTTTCCTACGAGCAGTACTTC. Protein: CASRDLSYEQYF.

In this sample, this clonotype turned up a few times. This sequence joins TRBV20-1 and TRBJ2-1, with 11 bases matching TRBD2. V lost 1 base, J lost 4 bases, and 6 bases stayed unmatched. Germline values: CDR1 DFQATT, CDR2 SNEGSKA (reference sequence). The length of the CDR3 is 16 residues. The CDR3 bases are TGCAGTGCTAGAGCGAGTCGACTAGCGGGATACAATGAGCAGTTCTTC. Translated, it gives CSARASRLAGYNEQFF.

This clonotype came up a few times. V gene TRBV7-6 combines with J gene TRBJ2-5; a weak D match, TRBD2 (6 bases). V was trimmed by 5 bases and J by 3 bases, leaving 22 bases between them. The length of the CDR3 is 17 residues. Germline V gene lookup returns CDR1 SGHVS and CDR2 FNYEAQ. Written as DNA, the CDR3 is TGTGCCAGCAGCCCCCGGAGTCTACTAGCTAGAAAAGAGACCCAGTACTTC. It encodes CASSPRSLLARKETQYF.

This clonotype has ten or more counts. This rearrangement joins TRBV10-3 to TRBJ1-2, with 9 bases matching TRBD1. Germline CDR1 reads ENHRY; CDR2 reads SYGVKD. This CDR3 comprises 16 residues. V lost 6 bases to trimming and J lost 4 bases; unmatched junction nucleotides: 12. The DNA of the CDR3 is TGTGCCATCAGGTTGGGACAGGGAACGGCCTCCTATGGCTACACCTTC. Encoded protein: CAIRLGQGTASYGYTF.

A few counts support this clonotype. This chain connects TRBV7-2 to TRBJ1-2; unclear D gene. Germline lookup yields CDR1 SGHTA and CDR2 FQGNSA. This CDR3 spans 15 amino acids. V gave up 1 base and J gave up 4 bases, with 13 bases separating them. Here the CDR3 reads CASSLGVSESYGYTF. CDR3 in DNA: TGTGCCAGCAGCTTAGGTGTCAGCGAATCCTATGGCTACACCTTC.

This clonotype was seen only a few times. CDR3 DNA sequence: TGTGCCAGCAGCGTTTTGCTAGCGGGAGGGACAGATACGCAGTATTTT. Amino acid sequence: CASSVLLAGGTDTQYF. The J gene is TRBJ2-3, the V gene TRBV9, with 12 bases fitting TRBD2. The CDR3 runs 16 residues. Germline-derived CDR1 and CDR2 are SGDLS and YYNGEE. V dropped 2 bases and J dropped 3; count of bases not matched to a gene: 4.

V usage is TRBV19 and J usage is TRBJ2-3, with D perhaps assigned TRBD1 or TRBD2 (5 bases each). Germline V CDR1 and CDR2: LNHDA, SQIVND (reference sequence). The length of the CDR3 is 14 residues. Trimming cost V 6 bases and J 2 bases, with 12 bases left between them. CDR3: CASRRTGTTDTQYF. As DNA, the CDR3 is TGTGCCAGTAGGCGGACGGGGACCACAGATACGCAGTATTTT.

In DNA, the CDR3 is TGTGCCATCAGTGAGCAGGGGACCACCTACGAGCAGTACTTC. It specifies CAISEQGTTYEQYF. The rearrangement links TRBV10-3 to TRBJ2-7; possible D gene TRBD1, 6 bases. Germline CDR1 reads ENHRY; CDR2 reads SYGVKD. The CDR3 runs to 14 residues. The V and J ends lost 2 bases and 2 bases respectively, with 10 bases between them.

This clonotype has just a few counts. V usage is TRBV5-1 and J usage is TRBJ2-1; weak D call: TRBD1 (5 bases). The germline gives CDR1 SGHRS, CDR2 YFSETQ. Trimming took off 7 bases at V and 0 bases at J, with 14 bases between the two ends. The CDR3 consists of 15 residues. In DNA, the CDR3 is TGCGCCAGCTCGGTCCGAGACAGCTCCTACAATGAGCAGTTCTTC. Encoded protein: CASSVRDSSYNEQFF. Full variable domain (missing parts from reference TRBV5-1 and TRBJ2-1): KAGVTQTPRYLIKTRGQQVTLSCSPISGHRSVSWYQQTPGQGLQFLFEYFSETQRNKGNFPGRFSGRQFSNSRSEMNVSTLELGDSALYLCASSVRDSSYNEQFFGPGTRLTVL.

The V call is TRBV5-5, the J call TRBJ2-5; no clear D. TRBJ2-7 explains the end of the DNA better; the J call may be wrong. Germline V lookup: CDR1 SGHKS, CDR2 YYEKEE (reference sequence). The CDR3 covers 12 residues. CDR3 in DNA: TGTGCCAGCAGCTTGGGAGTCTACGAGCAGTACGTC. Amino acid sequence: CASSLGVYEQYV.

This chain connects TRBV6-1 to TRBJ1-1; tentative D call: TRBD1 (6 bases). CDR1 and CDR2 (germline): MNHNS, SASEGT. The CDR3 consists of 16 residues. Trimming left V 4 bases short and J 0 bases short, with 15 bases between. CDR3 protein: CASSVYGGGLNTEAFF. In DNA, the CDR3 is TGTGCCAGCAGTGTCTATGGCGGGGGCTTGAACACTGAAGCTTTCTTT.

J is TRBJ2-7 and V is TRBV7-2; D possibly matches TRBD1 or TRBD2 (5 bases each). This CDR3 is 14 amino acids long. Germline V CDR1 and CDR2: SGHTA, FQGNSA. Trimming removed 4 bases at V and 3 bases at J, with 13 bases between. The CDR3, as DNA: TGTGCCAGCAGCTACTTCGGGGCTAACTACGAGCAGTACTTC. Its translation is CASSYFGANYEQYF.

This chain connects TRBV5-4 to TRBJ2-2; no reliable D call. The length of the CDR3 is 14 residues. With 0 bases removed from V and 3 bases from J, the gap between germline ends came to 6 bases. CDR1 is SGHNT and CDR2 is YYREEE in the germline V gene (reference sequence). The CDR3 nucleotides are TGTGCCAGCAGCTTGGATGTCTACACCGGGGAGCTGTTTTTT. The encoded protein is CASSLDVYTGELFF.

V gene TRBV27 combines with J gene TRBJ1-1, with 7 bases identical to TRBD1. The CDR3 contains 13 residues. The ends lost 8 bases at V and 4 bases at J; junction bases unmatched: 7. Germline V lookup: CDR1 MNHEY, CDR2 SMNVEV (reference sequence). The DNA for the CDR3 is TGTGCCAGCCGAAAACAGGGGAGCACTGAAGCTTTCTTT. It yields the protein CASRKQGSTEAFF.

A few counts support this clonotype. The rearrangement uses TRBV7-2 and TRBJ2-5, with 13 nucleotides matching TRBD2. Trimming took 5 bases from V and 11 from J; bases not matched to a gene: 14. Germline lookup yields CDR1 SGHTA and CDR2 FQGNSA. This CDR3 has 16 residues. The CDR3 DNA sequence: TGTGCCAGCAGCAAGGGACTAGCGGGACGGCAGAATGAGCAGTACTTC. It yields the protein CASSKGLAGRQNEQYF. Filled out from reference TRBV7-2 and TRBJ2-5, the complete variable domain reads GAGVSQSPSNKVTEKGKDVELRCDPISGHTALYWYRQSLGQGLEFLIYFQGNSAPDKSGLPSDRFSAERTGGSVSTLTIQRTQQEDSAVYLCASSKGLAGRQNEQYFGPGTRLLVL.

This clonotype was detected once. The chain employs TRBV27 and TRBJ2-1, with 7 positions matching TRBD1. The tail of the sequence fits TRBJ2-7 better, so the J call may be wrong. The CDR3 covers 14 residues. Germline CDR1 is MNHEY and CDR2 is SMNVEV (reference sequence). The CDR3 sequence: CATGTGTDYNEQYF. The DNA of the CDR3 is TGTGCCACCGGGACCGGGACAGACTACAATGAGCAGTACTTC.

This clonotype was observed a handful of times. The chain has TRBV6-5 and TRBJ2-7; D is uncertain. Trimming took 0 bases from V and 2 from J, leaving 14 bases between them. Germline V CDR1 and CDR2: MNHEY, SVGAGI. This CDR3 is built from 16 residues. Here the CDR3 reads CASSYSASRRTYEQYF. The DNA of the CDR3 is TGTGCCAGCAGTTACTCGGCCTCACGGAGAACCTACGAGCAGTACTTC.

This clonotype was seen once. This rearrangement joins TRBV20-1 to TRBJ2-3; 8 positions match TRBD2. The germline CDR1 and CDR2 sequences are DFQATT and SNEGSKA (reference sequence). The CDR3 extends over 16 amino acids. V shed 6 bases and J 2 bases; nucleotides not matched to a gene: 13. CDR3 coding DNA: TGCAGTGCACTAAGACGCCGCGGGAGGTCCACAGATACGCAGTATTTT. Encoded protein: CSALRRRGRSTDTQYF.

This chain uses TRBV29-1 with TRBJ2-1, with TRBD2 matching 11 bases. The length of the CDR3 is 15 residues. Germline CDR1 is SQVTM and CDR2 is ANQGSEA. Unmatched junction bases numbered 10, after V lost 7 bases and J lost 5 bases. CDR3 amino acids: CSAALTSGIHNEQFF. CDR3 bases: TGCAGCGCCGCCCTGACTAGCGGGATCCACAATGAGCAGTTCTTC.

The CDR3 DNA sequence: TGTGCCAGCAGCTTAGTACCCTGGACTAGCGGGGCTAGCACAGATACGCAGTATTTT. This gives the protein CASSLVPWTSGASTDTQYF. The J gene is TRBJ2-3, the V gene TRBV7-6; 12 positions match TRBD2. V gave up 1 base and J gave up 0 bases; unmatched junction bases: 8. The CDR3 has 19 amino acids. Germline assignment: CDR1 SGHVS and CDR2 FNYEAQ.